These 26 T cell receptor beta chains were all obtained from the same sample, sequenced in a study of siplizumab effects on memory and regulatory T cells. The repertoire was sequenced with immunoSEQ multiplex PCR; TCRdb's copy has only in-frame clones and lacks some. The sample consists of about 56,000 clones, around 98% of them appearing once. The sequenced material came from naive CD8+ T cells sorted from blood. The receptors were gathered from a human donor in good health.

The chain recombines TRBV5-6 with TRBJ2-1, with D maybe TRBD2 (5 bases). V lost 3 bases to trimming and J lost 7 bases, with 17 bases between them. CDR1 and CDR2 from the germline V gene are SGHDT and YYEEEE. The CDR3 is made up of 15 amino acids. The chain's CDR3 is CASSSSGWERNEQFF. In DNA, the CDR3 is TGTGCCAGCAGCTCCTCCGGGTGGGAGAGGAATGAGCAGTTCTTC.

The chain is built from TRBV29-1 and TRBJ2-5; tentatively, D is TRBD1 (6 bases). Germline V lookup: CDR1 SQVTM, CDR2 ANQGSEA. Trimming pared 4 bases from V and 9 bases from J, leaving 21 bases between. This CDR3 region has 14 residues. CDR3 amino acids: CSVGAWTDDKAQYF. CDR3 DNA: TGCAGCGTTGGAGCTTGGACAGACGATAAGGCCCAGTACTTC.

Only one count was recorded for this clone. The rearrangement joins TRBV19 to TRBJ2-7; 8 positions agree with TRBD2. The CDR3 length is 13 residues. The V segment lost 1 base and the J segment 6 bases; nucleotides outside the gene matches: 2. The germline V gene encodes CDR1 LNHDA and CDR2 SQIVND (reference sequence). CDR3 residues: CASSIGLASEQYF. The DNA for the CDR3 is TGTGCCAGTAGTATAGGACTAGCGAGCGAGCAGTACTTC.

The CDR3 coding sequence is TGTGCCAGCAGTGAACCTCCGGGACAGGGGGTTGAAAAACTGTTTTTT. Residues: CASSEPPGQGVEKLFF. The chain carries TRBV28 and TRBJ1-4, with 11 bases lining up with TRBD1. J gave up 7 bases and V 5 bases, and 9 bases lay outside the gene matches. CDR1 and CDR2 (germline): MDHEN, SYDVKM. The CDR3 is 16 residues long.

The rearrangement uses TRBV18 and TRBJ2-5, with no clear D. Trimming pared 1 base from V and 5 bases from J, leaving 8 bases between. The CDR3 has 13 amino acids. The germline V gene encodes CDR1 KGHSH and CDR2 LQKENI. CDR3 bases: TGTGCCAGCTCACCACTGAAAAGCGAGACCCAGTACTTC. Translating gives CASSPLKSETQYF.

This CDR3 reads CASSPRTREGYEQYF. Written as DNA, the CDR3 is TGCGCCAGCAGCCCTAGGACCCGTGAGGGCTACGAGCAGTACTTC. The chain links TRBV4-1 to TRBJ2-7, with a tentative D call TRBD2 (5 bases). Deletions cut 4 bases from V and 3 bases from J, with 16 bases between. Germline CDR1 MGHRA, CDR2 YSYEKL. The CDR3 is 15 amino acids.

The chain recombines TRBV5-5 with TRBJ2-5; D is uncertain. The CDR3 length is 11 residues. Per the germline V gene, CDR1 is SGHKS and CDR2 is YYEKEE (reference sequence). The ends were cut back, 2 bases at V and 5 bases at J, with 4 bases in the middle. The CDR3 spells CASSFGETQYF. In DNA, the CDR3 is TGTGCCAGCAGCTTCGGGGAGACCCAGTACTTC.

This clone occurred once. The gene calls are TRBV5-1 and TRBJ2-1; TRBD2 agrees at 10 bases. CDR1 is SGHRS and CDR2 is YFSETQ in the germline V gene. The CDR3 has 17 amino acids. V lost 0 bases and J lost 1; bases outside the gene matches: 4. CDR3 in amino acids: CASSLEASGSSYNEQFF. In DNA, the CDR3 is TGCGCCAGCAGCTTGGAGGCTAGCGGGAGTTCCTACAATGAGCAGTTCTTC.

V gene TRBV6-6 combines with J gene TRBJ2-1; 10 bases are a match to TRBD2. The germline gives CDR1 MNHNY, CDR2 SVGAGI (reference sequence). CDR3 length: 15 residues. Trimming took 5 bases from V and 4 from J; bases not matched to a gene: 5. The CDR3 DNA follows: TGTGCCAGCAGTCTAGCGGGAGCCTCGTACAATGAGCAGTTCTTC. Encoded protein: CASSLAGASYNEQFF.

This clone was picked up one time. The chain employs TRBV6-5 and TRBJ2-5, with 7 bases that match TRBD1. The CDR3 extends over 14 amino acids. Germline lookup yields CDR1 MNHEY and CDR2 SVGAGI. Trimming took 5 bases from V and 13 from J; bases not matched to a gene: 16. The DNA of the CDR3 is TGTGCCAGCAGTCCACGGAGTCGACAGGGAGATCTGTACTTC. Translation: CASSPRSRQGDLYF.

The chain links TRBV29-1 to TRBJ2-1; 10 positions match TRBD2. The CDR3 loop spans 15 amino acids. CDR1 SQVTM and CDR2 ANQGSEA come from the germline V gene. V trimming: 5 bases; J trimming: 2 bases; junction bases outside the gene matches: 6. CDR3 sequence reads: CSVILAGAAYNEQFF. For the CDR3, the DNA is TGCAGCGTTATCCTAGCGGGAGCAGCCTACAATGAGCAGTTCTTC.

This chain links TRBV5-1 with TRBJ2-7; perhaps TRBD1 as D (6 bases). V was pared by 0 bases and J by 1 base, with 11 bases between. CDR3 length: 15 residues. Germline CDR1 and CDR2: SGHRS and YFSETQ. In DNA form, the CDR3 reads TGCGCCAGCAGCTTGGGGGGGCTATCGTCCTACGAGCAGTACTTC. Amino acid sequence: CASSLGGLSSYEQYF.

The CDR3 DNA reads as TGTGCCAGTAGTACACCCCGGGTTGGACCTGAGCAGTTCTTC. Its protein product is CASSTPRVGPEQFF. This chain uses TRBV19 with TRBJ2-1, with unresolved D. V gave up 4 bases and J gave up 9 bases, with 16 bases separating them. The CDR3 is 14 amino acids. The germline V gene has CDR1 LNHDA and CDR2 SQIVND (reference sequence).

The gene calls are TRBV18 and TRBJ2-7, with D unresolved. The germline gives CDR1 KGHSH, CDR2 LQKENI. V was pared by 5 bases and J by 3 bases, with 8 bases between. This CDR3 spans 12 amino acids. Here the CDR3 reads CASSSQNYEQYF. The CDR3 coding sequence is TGTGCCAGCTCATCACAGAACTACGAGCAGTACTTC. Together with reference TRBV18 and TRBJ2-7, the CDR3 gives the full variable domain: NAGVMQNPRHLVRRRGQEARLRCSPMKGHSHVYWYRQLPEEGLKFMVYLQKENIIDESGMPKERFSAEFPKEGPSILRIQQVVRGDSAAYFCASSSQNYEQYFGPGTRLTVT.

The gene calls are TRBV4-2 and TRBJ2-7; the D gene is possibly TRBD2 (5 bases). This CDR3 is 14 amino acids long. Germline loops: CDR1 LGHNA, CDR2 YNFKEQ. V lost 1 base and J lost 0, with 7 bases in between. CDR3 sequence reads: CASSQGTYSYEQYF. The CDR3 DNA reads as TGTGCCAGCAGCCAAGGGACTTACTCCTACGAGCAGTACTTC.

V and J are TRBV5-1 and TRBJ1-4; D is unclear. With 0 bases removed from V and 7 bases from J, the gap between germline ends came to 7 bases. Germline V gene sequence: CDR1 SGHRS, CDR2 YFSETQ. The CDR3 is 13 residues long. The DNA for the CDR3 is TGCGCCAGCAGCTTGGGGTTCTCTGAAAAACTGTTTTTT. This gives the protein CASSLGFSEKLFF.

The rearrangement links TRBV29-1 to TRBJ1-2; D gene unclear. The CDR3 is made up of 9 amino acids. V was pared by 4 bases and J by 6 bases, with 3 bases between. Germline V lookup: CDR1 SQVTM, CDR2 ANQGSEA. CDR3 sequence: CSVGNGYTF. CDR3 nucleotides: TGCAGCGTTGGAAATGGCTACACCTTC.

The chain employs TRBV5-4 and TRBJ2-7, with 9 bases lining up with TRBD2. From germline, CDR1 is SGHNT and CDR2 YYREEE (reference sequence). The CDR3 contains 15 residues. With 0 bases clipped from V and 3 bases from J, the junction kept 4 bases outside the gene matches. The CDR3 reads CASSLAASGNYEQYF. For the CDR3, the DNA is TGTGCCAGCAGCTTGGCGGCTAGCGGGAACTACGAGCAGTACTTC.

This chain connects TRBV7-2 to TRBJ2-7; 13 positions agree with TRBD2. Germline CDR1 and CDR2: SGHTA and FQGNSA. This CDR3 has 15 residues. J lost 3 bases, V lost 4 bases, and 3 bases had no gene match. The CDR3 sequence: CASSSWTSGSYEQYF. The CDR3 DNA is TGTGCCAGCAGCTCCTGGACTAGCGGGAGCTACGAGCAGTACTTC.

This chain uses TRBV6-1 with TRBJ2-3; TRBD2 matches 8 bases. After removal of 0 bases from V and 4 bases from J, the junction contained 18 bases not matched to a gene. Germline V gene data show CDR1 as MNHNS and CDR2 as SASEGT. The CDR3 length is 20 residues. The CDR3 sequence: CASSEASPFGRASPADTQYF. CDR3 in DNA: TGTGCCAGCAGTGAAGCGTCCCCTTTCGGGAGGGCCTCCCCCGCAGATACGCAGTATTTT.

This sequence joins TRBV2 and TRBJ2-7; 10 bases fit TRBD1. Germline assignment: CDR1 SNHLY and CDR2 FYNNEI. The CDR3 sequence is 16 residues long. V was clipped by 6 bases and J by 1 base; unmatched bases: 9. The CDR3 region has the DNA TGTGCCAGCAGATTAACCGGGACAGGGGTGTCCTACGAGCAGTACTTC. This codes for CASRLTGTGVSYEQYF.

This sequence joins TRBV30 and TRBJ2-3; 9 bases fit TRBD2. The V gene's germline CDR1 is GTSNPN and CDR2 SVGIG (reference sequence). The CDR3 is 13 amino acids. Losses at the gene ends were 0 bases for V and 6 bases for J; bases not matched to a gene: 1. The CDR3: CAWSVTSGDTQYF. The DNA for the CDR3 is TGTGCCTGGAGTGTAACTAGCGGGGATACGCAGTATTTT.

The genes are TRBV6-5 and TRBJ1-5; D gene ambiguous. Trimming left V 11 bases short and J 0 bases short, with 17 bases between. CDR3 length: 15 amino acids. Per the germline V gene, CDR1 is MNHEY and CDR2 is SVGAGI. The CDR3 loop is CAAGLSAYSNQPQHF. The CDR3 DNA reads TGTGCCGCCGGACTTTCTGCTTATAGCAATCAGCCCCAGCATTTT.

With respect to this clone: The same CDR3 arises from other DNA sequences in this sample as well. The rearrangement joins TRBV7-3 to TRBJ2-5, with D maybe TRBD2 (6 bases). CDR1 SGHTA and CDR2 FQGTGA come from the germline V gene. The CDR3 loop spans 14 amino acids. The V gene lost 0 bases and the J gene lost 3 bases, with 8 bases spanning the gap. The chain's CDR3 is CASSLTGEEETQYF. The CDR3 DNA is TGTGCCAGCAGCTTAACAGGGGAGGAAGAGACCCAGTACTTC.

The V call is TRBV28, the J call TRBJ2-7; 8 bases match TRBD2. Germline loops: CDR1 MDHEN, CDR2 SYDVKM. There are 19 residues in the CDR3. After removal of 4 bases from V and 4 bases from J, the junction contained 21 bases not matched to a gene. The CDR3 loop reads CASSYPTSGASRRGYEQYF. The CDR3 bases are TGTGCCAGCAGTTACCCCACTAGCGGAGCATCCCGGAGGGGGTACGAGCAGTACTTC.

J is TRBJ2-7 and V is TRBV25-1; D is possibly TRBD2 (7 bases). Per the germline V gene, CDR1 is MGHDK and CDR2 is SYGVNS. The CDR3 is made up of 15 amino acids. V shed 2 bases and J shed 2 bases, with 13 bases lying between them. The chain's CDR3 is CASSEGGGGTYEQYF. In nucleotides, the CDR3 is TGTGCCAGCAGTGAAGGGGGCGGGGGAACCTACGAGCAGTACTTC.